This T cell receptor (beta chain) comes out of a study of blood T cell repertoires in COVID-19. Whole-study context: There were acute and convalescent COVID-19 samples, and they came from the United States, Italy and Spain.

CDR3 length equals 16 residues. The junction had 9 bases not matched to a gene; V was cut back by 5 bases and J by 5 bases. The germline gives CDR1 SEHNR, CDR2 FQNEAQ (reference sequence). In the original processing: Amplification of reference gene primers provided the estimated nucleated cell counts. Profiled with immunoSEQ multiplex PCR; TCRdb holds only in-frame clones, not every one. V, J and clone size reflect that table, while D and trimming were determined from the DNA. This sample has fewer than 55,000 clones; around 90% occur once, and the top ten carry approximately 3%. J is TRBJ2-5 and V is TRBV7-9; TRBD2 agrees at 12 bases. The clonotype was recovered from a man over 45 with active COVID-19. Sequencing input: peripheral blood. CDR3 in amino acids: CASSKWTSGIEETQYF. In DNA, the CDR3 is TGTGCCAGCAGCAAATGGACTAGCGGGATAGAGGAGACCCAGTACTTC.